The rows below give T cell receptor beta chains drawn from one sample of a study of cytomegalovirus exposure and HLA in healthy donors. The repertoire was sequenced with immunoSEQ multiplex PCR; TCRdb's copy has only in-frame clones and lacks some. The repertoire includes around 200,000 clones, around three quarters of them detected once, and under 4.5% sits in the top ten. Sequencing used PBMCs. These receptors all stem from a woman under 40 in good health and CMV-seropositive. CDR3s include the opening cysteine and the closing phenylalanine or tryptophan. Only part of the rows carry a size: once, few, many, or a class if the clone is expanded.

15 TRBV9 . CASSTQGTNPYGYTF
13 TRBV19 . CATSWDSYQPQHF
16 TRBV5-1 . CASSLFASATRDTQYF
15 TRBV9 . CASSVAGKYNQPQHF
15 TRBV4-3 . CASSQEFTANTEAFF
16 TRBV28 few CASSPTGSPSYYGYTF
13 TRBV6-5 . CASRPFPGTEAFF
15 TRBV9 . CASSVGWQGNQPQHF
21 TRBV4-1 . CASSQEVVGATSGGPWETQYF
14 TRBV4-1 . CASSQDPNYNEQFF
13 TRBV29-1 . CSVPGGAVYGYTF
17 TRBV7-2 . CASSASPWTGEVGGYTF
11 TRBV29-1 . CSAGYGEKLFF
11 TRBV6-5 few CASQGSYEQYF
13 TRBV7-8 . CASSWNPTGTIYF
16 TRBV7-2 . CASSLAFGSGSYEQYF
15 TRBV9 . CASSVSAVGGETQYF
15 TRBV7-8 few CASSFLAGGVDEQFF
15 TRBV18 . CASSPRNRANYGYTF
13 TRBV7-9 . CASSSPGSYEQYF
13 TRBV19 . CASSSARGGTQYF
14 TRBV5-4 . CASRPGQGAFEQYF
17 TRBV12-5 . CASGLHGSLTSNQPQHF
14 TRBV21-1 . CASGITTAKNIQYF